The present T cell receptor beta chain was sequenced within a study of Graves' ophthalmopathy and Graves' hyperthyroidism. Study-level findings and limits: Sensitivity of approximately 88% and specificity of approximately 76% were achieved when a 13-signature model separated ophthalmopathy from stable hyperthyroidism. It was with 65% to 71% sensitivity and around 75% specificity that the model predicted ophthalmopathy progression. Most expanded clonotypes from thyroid (those above 0.001 frequency) were also found in blood.

As concerns this clonotype: The antigen is not known. Just one base apart from a much larger clone, this may be a read error.

Each diagnosis was determined on the basis of clinical symptoms, serum thyroxine, TRAb, thyroid ultrasound and orbital computed tomography. J gave up 4 bases and V 3 bases, and 4 bases lay outside the gene matches. The germline CDR1 and CDR2 sequences are SGDLS and YYNGEE. CDR3 length: 15 residues. RNA transcripts served as template for amplifying TCR beta CDR3 sequences. First-round RT-PCR relied on HTBI primers, and a second-round multiplex PCR came next. TCRdb processed the multiplex PCR reads anew with MiXCR; each CDR3 protein has one entry. This table has about 1.1 million distinct CDR3 sequences, roughly 35% appearing once.

Sequencing was done on a sample of peripheral blood or thyroid tissue (not recorded which). The receptor was isolated from an adult man with Graves' hyperthyroidism. The V call is TRBV9, the J call TRBJ2-5; 12 bases are shared with TRBD1. CDR3 DNA sequence: TGTGCCAGCAGCGGCGGGACAGGGGGCCTAGAGACCCAGTACTTC. Protein: CASSGGTGGLETQYF.